This T cell receptor (beta chain) appears in the sequencing data of a study of identical twins' blood T cells. Study-wide results and limits: Abundant TCRbeta CDR3s overlapped more between twins than with unrelated donors.

Trimming removed 6 bases at V and 4 bases at J, with 19 bases between. The CDR3 is 14 amino acids. In germline, CDR1 is DFQATT, CDR2 SNEGSKA (reference sequence). Authors' methods: Each donor had about 95,000 to nearly 550,000 clonotypes. From the 5' RACE reads, TCRdb called clonotypes with MiXCR, one entry per CDR3 protein. Here the V and J calls rest on TCRdb's processing, not on the authors' analysis. The sample includes around 380,000 distinct CDR3 sequences, about 28% of them seen just once. Comments on this clonotype: No antigen is known for it.

Sequencing input: PBMCs. The receptor's source is a woman aged 18-49 years in good health. The rearrangement joins TRBV20-1 to TRBJ2-7; the D gene is possibly TRBD1 (6 bases). The CDR3 DNA reads as TGCAGTGCGAGTACCGGGACACGGAATTACGAGCAGTACTTC. Its protein product is CSASTGTRNYEQYF.